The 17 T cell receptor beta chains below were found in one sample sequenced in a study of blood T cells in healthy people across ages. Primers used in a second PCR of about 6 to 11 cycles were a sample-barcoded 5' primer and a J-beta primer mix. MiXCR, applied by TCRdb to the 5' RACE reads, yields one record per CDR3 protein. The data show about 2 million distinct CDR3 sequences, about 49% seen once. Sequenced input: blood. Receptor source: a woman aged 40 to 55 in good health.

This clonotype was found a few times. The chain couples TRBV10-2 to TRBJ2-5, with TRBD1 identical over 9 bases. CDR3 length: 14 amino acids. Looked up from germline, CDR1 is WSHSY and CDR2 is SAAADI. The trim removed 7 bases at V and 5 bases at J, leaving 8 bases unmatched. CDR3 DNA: TGCGCCAGCATGGAACAGGGGGCAATGGAGACCCAGTACTTC. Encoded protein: CASMEQGAMETQYF.

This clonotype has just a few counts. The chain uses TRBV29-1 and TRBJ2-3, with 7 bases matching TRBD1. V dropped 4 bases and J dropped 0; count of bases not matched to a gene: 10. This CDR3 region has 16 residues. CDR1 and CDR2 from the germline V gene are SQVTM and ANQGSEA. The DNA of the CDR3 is TGCAGCGTTGCGGGGACAGCAACATCTAGCACAGATACGCAGTATTTT. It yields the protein CSVAGTATSSTDTQYF.

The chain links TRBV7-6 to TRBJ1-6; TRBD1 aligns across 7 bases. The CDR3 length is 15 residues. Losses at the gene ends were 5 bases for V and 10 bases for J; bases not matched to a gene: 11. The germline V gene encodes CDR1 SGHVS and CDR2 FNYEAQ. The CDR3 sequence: CASSLTGDWRSPLHF. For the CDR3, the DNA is TGTGCCAGCAGCCTAACAGGGGATTGGAGATCACCCCTCCACTTT. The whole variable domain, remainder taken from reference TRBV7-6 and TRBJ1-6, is GAGVSQSPRYKVTKRGQDVALRCDPISGHVSLYWYRQALGQGPEFLTYFNYEAQQDKSGLPNDRFSAERPEGSISTLTIQRTEQRDSAMYRCASSLTGDWRSPLHFGNGTRLTVT.

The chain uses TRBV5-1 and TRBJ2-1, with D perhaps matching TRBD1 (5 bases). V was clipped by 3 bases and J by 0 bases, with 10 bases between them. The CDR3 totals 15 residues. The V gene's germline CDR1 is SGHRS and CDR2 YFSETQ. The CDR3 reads CASSYDSVSYNEQFF. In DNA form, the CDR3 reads TGCGCCAGCAGCTACGACAGCGTCTCCTACAATGAGCAGTTCTTC. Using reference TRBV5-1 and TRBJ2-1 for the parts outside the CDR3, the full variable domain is KAGVTQTPRYLIKTRGQQVTLSCSPISGHRSVSWYQQTPGQGLQFLFEYFSETQRNKGNFPGRFSGRQFSNSRSEMNVSTLELGDSALYLCASSYDSVSYNEQFFGPGTRLTVL.

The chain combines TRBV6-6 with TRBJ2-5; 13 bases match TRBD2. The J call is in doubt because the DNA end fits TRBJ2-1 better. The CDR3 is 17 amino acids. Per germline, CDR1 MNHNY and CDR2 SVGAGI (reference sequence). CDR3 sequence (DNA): TGTGCCAGCAGCACTCGGACTAGCGGGGGCTTCCAAGAGACCCAGTTCTTC. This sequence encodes CASSTRTSGGFQETQFF.

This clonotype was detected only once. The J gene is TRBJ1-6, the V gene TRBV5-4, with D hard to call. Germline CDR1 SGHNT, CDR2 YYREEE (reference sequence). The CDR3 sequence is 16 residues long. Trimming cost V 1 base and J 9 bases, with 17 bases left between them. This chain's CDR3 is CASSLRAGSLGSPLHF. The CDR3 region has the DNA TGTGCCAGCAGCTTGAGGGCAGGAAGTTTAGGTTCACCCCTCCACTTT.

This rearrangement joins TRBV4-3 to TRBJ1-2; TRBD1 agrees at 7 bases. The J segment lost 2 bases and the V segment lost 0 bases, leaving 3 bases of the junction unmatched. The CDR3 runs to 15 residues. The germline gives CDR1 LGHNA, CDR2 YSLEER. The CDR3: CASSQDNRGNYGYTF. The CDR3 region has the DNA TGCGCCAGCAGCCAAGATAACAGGGGAAACTATGGCTACACCTTC.

For the CDR3, the DNA is TGTGCCAGCGTAGGGGGGGCATACAATGAGCAGTTCTTC. Protein: CASVGGAYNEQFF. This chain joins TRBV6-5 and TRBJ2-1, with D perhaps matching TRBD2 (7 bases). Trimming took off 8 bases at V and 4 bases at J, with 12 bases between the two ends. This CDR3 contains 13 residues. CDR1 MNHEY and CDR2 SVGAGI come from the germline V gene.

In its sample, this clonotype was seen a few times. The CDR3 nucleotides are TGTGCCAGCAGCCCCAAGACAGGGGTATTGCACGGCTACACCTTC. It codes for CASSPKTGVLHGYTF. The chain carries TRBV3-1 and TRBJ1-2; 8 bases are a match to TRBD1. The CDR3 spans 15 residues. After removal of 4 bases from V and 8 bases from J, the junction contained 12 bases not matched to a gene. Per the germline V gene, CDR1 is LGHDT and CDR2 is YNNKEL (reference sequence). The full variable domain, its missing parts supplied by reference TRBV3-1 and TRBJ1-2, is DTAVSQTPKYLVTQMGNDKSIKCEQNLGHDTMYWYKQDSKKFLKIMFSYNNKELIINETVPNRFSPKSPDKAHLNLHINSLELGDSAVYFCASSPKTGVLHGYTFGSGTRLTVV.

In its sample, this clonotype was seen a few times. The CDR3: CASSPQIAGATDTQYF. CDR3 nucleotide sequence: TGTGCCAGCAGCCCACAGATAGCGGGGGCCACAGATACGCAGTATTTT. J is TRBJ2-3 and V is TRBV9; TRBD2 matches at 9 bases. Losses at the gene ends were 4 bases for V and 2 bases for J; bases not matched to a gene: 8. The CDR3 is 16 amino acids. Germline loops: CDR1 SGDLS, CDR2 YYNGEE.

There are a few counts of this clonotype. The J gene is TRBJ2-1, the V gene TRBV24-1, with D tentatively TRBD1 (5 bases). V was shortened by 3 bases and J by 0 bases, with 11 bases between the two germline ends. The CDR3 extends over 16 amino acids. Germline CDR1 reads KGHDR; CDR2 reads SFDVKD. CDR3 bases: TGTGCCACCAGTGATCCTGGACAAGCCTCCTACAATGAGCAGTTCTTC. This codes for CATSDPGQASYNEQFF.

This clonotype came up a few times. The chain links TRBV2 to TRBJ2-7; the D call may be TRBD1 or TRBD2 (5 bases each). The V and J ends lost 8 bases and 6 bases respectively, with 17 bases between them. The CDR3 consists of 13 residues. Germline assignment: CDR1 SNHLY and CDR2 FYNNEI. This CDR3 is CASGTQGFGEQYF. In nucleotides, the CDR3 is TGTGCCAGCGGGACGCAGGGATTTGGCGAGCAGTACTTC.

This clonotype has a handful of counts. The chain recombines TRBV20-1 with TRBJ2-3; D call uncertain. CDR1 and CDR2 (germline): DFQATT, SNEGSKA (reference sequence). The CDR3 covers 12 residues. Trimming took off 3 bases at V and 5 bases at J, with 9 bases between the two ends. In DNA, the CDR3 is TGCAGTGCTAGCGCAGGTCAAGATACGCAGTATTTT. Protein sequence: CSASAGQDTQYF.

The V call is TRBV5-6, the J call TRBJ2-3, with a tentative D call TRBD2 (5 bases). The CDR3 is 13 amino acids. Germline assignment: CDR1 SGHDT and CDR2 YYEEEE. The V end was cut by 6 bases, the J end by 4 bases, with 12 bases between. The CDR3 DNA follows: TGTGCCAGCATGGACTCAACCCCAGATACGCAGTATTTT. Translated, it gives CASMDSTPDTQYF.

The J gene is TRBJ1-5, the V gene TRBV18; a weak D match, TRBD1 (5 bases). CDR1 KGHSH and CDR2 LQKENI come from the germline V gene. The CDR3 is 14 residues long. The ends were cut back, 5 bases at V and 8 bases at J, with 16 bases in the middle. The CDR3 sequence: CASSSGVPGEPQHF. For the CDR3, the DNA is TGTGCCAGCTCATCGGGGGTCCCTGGGGAGCCCCAGCATTTT.

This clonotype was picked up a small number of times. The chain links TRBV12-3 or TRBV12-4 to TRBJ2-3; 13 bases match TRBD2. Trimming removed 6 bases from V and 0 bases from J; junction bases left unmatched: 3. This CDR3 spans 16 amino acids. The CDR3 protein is CASRTSGGTSTDTQYF. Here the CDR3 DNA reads TGTGCCAGCAGGACTAGCGGGGGGACTAGCACAGATACGCAGTATTTT.

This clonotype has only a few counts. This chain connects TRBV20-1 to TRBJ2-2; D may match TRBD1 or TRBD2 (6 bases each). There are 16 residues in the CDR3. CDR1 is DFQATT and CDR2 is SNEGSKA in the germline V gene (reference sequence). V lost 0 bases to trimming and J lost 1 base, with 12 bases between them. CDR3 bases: TGCAGTGCTAGAGATCGGAGGGGGGAGAACACCGGGGAGCTGTTTTTT. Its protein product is CSARDRRGENTGELFF.